The 31 T cell receptor beta chains below all came from one sample that was sequenced in a study of cytomegalovirus exposure and HLA in healthy donors. In the PCR, 60 Vbeta and 13 Jbeta primers were used. Sequenced by immunoSEQ multiplex PCR; TCRdb stores in-frame clones only, minus some. This sample has over 100,000 clones, with roughly 8.3% found just once. The sequenced material came from PBMCs. Receptors originate from a man between 40 and 49 years old in good health and CMV-seronegative.

This clone was seen a few times. V is TRBV6-5 and J is TRBJ2-2; D not resolved. Germline V gene lookup returns CDR1 MNHEY and CDR2 SVGAGI. The germline V and J ends were trimmed by 1 base and 1 base, with 7 bases remaining between them. CDR3 length: 15 residues. The CDR3 sequence: CASSYLSGNTGELFF. CDR3 nucleotides: TGTGCCAGCAGTTACTTATCCGGGAACACCGGGGAGCTGTTTTTT.

The chain carries TRBV27 and TRBJ1-2, with D maybe TRBD1 (6 bases). CDR3 length: 14 residues. The V gene's germline CDR1 is MNHEY and CDR2 SMNVEV (reference sequence). V dropped 5 bases and J dropped 7 bases, with 17 bases sitting between them. The CDR3 protein is CASSPLDKQGGYTF. The DNA of the CDR3 is TGTGCCAGCAGTCCCCTTGACAAACAGGGTGGCTACACCTTC.

The chain combines TRBV6-5 with TRBJ2-1, with 9 bases fitting TRBD2. V shed 6 bases, J shed 7 bases, and the junction held 10 bases outside the gene matches. The CDR3 totals 15 residues. In germline, CDR1 is MNHEY, CDR2 SVGAGI. The DNA for the CDR3 is TGTGCCAGCAGCCGTAGCGGGGGTGATGGGAATGAGCAGTTCTTC. This encodes CASSRSGGDGNEQFF.

This clone was observed a few times. This chain links TRBV11-2 with TRBJ1-5; TRBD1 is a possible D gene (5 bases). Germline CDR1 SGHAT, CDR2 FQNNGV. The CDR3 is made up of 14 amino acids. V lost 0 bases and J lost 4, with 7 bases in between. DNA of the CDR3: TGTGCCAGCAGCTTAGATTCAGGGAATCAGCCCCAGCATTTT. It yields the protein CASSLDSGNQPQHF.

The V and J genes are TRBV7-2 and TRBJ2-5; the match to TRBD2 covers 8 bases. V was pared by 5 bases and J by 5 bases, with 7 bases of the junction left unmatched. CDR3 length: 14 amino acids. Germline V CDR1 and CDR2: SGHTA, FQGNSA. The CDR3 region has the DNA TGTGCCAGCAGCCTAAGACGGGAGGGGGAGACCCAGTACTTC. Translation: CASSLRREGETQYF.

This sequence joins TRBV5-8 and TRBJ1-6; D remains unclear. Germline values: CDR1 SGHTS, CDR2 YDEGEE. V was pared by 0 bases and J by 8 bases, with 9 bases between. This CDR3 comprises 14 residues. The CDR3 region is CASSLDHQDSPLHF. The CDR3 coding sequence is TGTGCCAGCAGCTTGGATCATCAGGATTCACCCCTCCACTTT. Based on the CDR3 plus reference TRBV5-8 and TRBJ1-6, the full variable domain is EAGVTQSPTHLIKTRGQQATLRCSPISGHTSVYWYQQALGLGLQFLLWYDEGEERNRGNFPPRFSGRQFPNYSSELNVNALELEDSALYLCASSLDHQDSPLHFGNGTRLTVT.

This clone was seen a handful of times. The chain combines TRBV6-1 with TRBJ1-2; D might be TRBD1 (5 bases). Trimming took 3 bases from V and 0 from J, leaving 11 bases between them. Germline loops: CDR1 MNHNS, CDR2 SASEGT. CDR3 length equals 15 residues. DNA of the CDR3: TGTGCCAGCAGTGATTTAGGGGTGACTAACTATGGCTACACCTTC. Residues: CASSDLGVTNYGYTF.

J is TRBJ2-1 and V is TRBV5-5, with no clear D. Germline assignment: CDR1 SGHKS and CDR2 YYEKEE (reference sequence). The CDR3 totals 13 residues. V was clipped by 4 bases and J by 5 bases, with 10 bases between them. The CDR3 is CASSRPGNNEQFF. The CDR3 DNA follows: TGTGCCAGCAGCCGCCCGGGTAACAATGAGCAGTTCTTC.

The V gene is TRBV6-4, the J gene TRBJ2-1; weak D call: TRBD2 (7 bases). V lost 4 bases, J lost 7 bases, and 17 bases lay in between. CDR1 MRHNA and CDR2 SNTAGT come from the germline V gene. The CDR3 covers 15 residues. The CDR3 bases are TGTGCCAGCAGTGGAACGGGGGGCGGTGCGAATGAGCAGTTCTTC. It specifies CASSGTGGGANEQFF.

The rearrangement uses TRBV10-1 and TRBJ2-7; TRBD1 is a possible D gene (5 bases). Germline CDR1 reads WNHNN; CDR2 reads SYGVQD (reference sequence). Deletions cut 5 bases from V and 1 base from J, with 9 bases between. The CDR3 covers 13 residues. CDR3 protein: CASSQDSSYEQYF. The CDR3 DNA sequence: TGCGCCAGCAGTCAAGACAGTTCCTACGAGCAGTACTTC.

The genes are TRBV30 and TRBJ2-2; 9 positions match TRBD1. The CDR3 sequence is 14 residues long. Germline trimming cut 8 bases from V and 7 bases from J; bases unmatched to any gene: 11. In germline, CDR1 is GTSNPN, CDR2 SVGIG (reference sequence). The CDR3 bases are TGTGCCGGTAACAGGGGGCGCTTGAACGGGGAGCTGTTTTTT. This translates into CAGNRGRLNGELFF.

There are a few counts of this clone. A far larger clone is only one base removed, so a read error is likely. The sample carries other DNA sequences with the same CDR3. V and J are TRBV6-4 and TRBJ2-2; 8 bases are a match to TRBD2. The CDR3 loop spans 15 amino acids. Germline CDR1 is MRHNA and CDR2 is SNTAGT. The CDR3 loop reads CASSEGSGNTGELFF. CDR3 bases: TGTGCCAGCAGTGAAGGTAGCGGGAACACAGGGGAGCTGTTTTTT.

In its sample, this clone was seen a few times. The V and J genes are TRBV7-6 and TRBJ2-7, with TRBD1 matching 8 bases. CDR3 length equals 15 residues. Losses at the gene ends were 1 base for V and 2 bases for J; bases not matched to a gene: 4. Germline V gene sequence: CDR1 SGHVS, CDR2 FNYEAQ. The CDR3 here is CASSLGQGPTYEQYF. In DNA, the CDR3 is TGTGCCAGCAGCTTAGGACAGGGGCCAACCTACGAGCAGTACTTC.

This clone was observed a handful of times. V usage is TRBV28 and J usage is TRBJ2-2, with TRBD1 matching over 7 bases. Germline CDR1 reads MDHEN; CDR2 reads SYDVKM. Losses at the gene ends were 5 bases for V and 7 bases for J; bases not matched to a gene: 10. The CDR3 is made up of 15 amino acids. The CDR3: CASSRPQGLSGELFF. The CDR3 region has the DNA TGTGCCAGCAGTCGACCACAGGGGCTCAGCGGGGAGCTGTTTTTT.

This clone came up a few times. The rearrangement links TRBV6-5 to TRBJ2-5, with D tentatively TRBD2 (6 bases). The CDR3 has 15 residues. The germline gives CDR1 MNHEY, CDR2 SVGAGI. V lost 2 bases and J 2 bases, leaving 12 bases between the germline ends. In DNA form, the CDR3 reads TGTGCCAGCAGTTACGGTGGGCGGGATCAAGAGACCCAGTACTTC. This encodes CASSYGGRDQETQYF.

The chain is built from TRBV9 and TRBJ2-3; a possible D gene is TRBD1 (6 bases). The CDR3 is made up of 18 amino acids. Per germline, CDR1 SGDLS and CDR2 YYNGEE. V was cut by 3 bases and J by 0 bases, with 20 bases left in between. CDR3 DNA sequence: TGTGCCAGCAGCGCCAGACGGACAGAGATCACTAGCACAGATACGCAGTATTTT. This translates into CASSARRTEITSTDTQYF.

This chain uses TRBV4-3 with TRBJ2-2; 10 bases fit TRBD1. Germline lookup yields CDR1 LGHNA and CDR2 YSLEER. The ends lost 2 bases at V and 6 bases at J; junction bases unmatched: 6. The CDR3 covers 16 residues. The CDR3 DNA reads TGCGCCAGCAGCCAAATGGGGACAGGGGCAGCCGGGGAGCTGTTTTTT. It codes for CASSQMGTGAAGELFF.

This sequence joins TRBV6-5 and TRBJ1-3; D might be TRBD1 (6 bases). V dropped 4 bases and J dropped 1 base, with 11 bases sitting between them. This CDR3 region has 15 residues. Germline CDR1 reads MNHEY; CDR2 reads SVGAGI. CDR3 in DNA: TGTGCCAGCAGTTGGGGACAAAATTCTGGAAACACCATATATTTT. Translating gives CASSWGQNSGNTIYF.

The chain uses TRBV19 and TRBJ1-2; D unclear. In germline, CDR1 is LNHDA, CDR2 SQIVND (reference sequence). CDR3 length: 13 residues. Trimming took off 5 bases at V and 3 bases at J, with 10 bases between the two ends. The CDR3 coding sequence is TGTGCCAGTAGTCCTACAGCTTACTATGGCTACACCTTC. Translation gives CASSPTAYYGYTF.

J is TRBJ2-1 and V is TRBV12-5; D might be TRBD2 (5 bases). Trimming removed 6 bases at V and 6 bases at J, with 12 bases between. Germline V gene lookup returns CDR1 LGHNT and CDR2 FRNRAP. The CDR3 spans 13 residues. CDR3 nucleotides: TGTGCTAGTGGCCCTCTACTAGGCAATGAGCAGTTCTTC. It specifies CASGPLLGNEQFF. Full variable domain (remainder filled in from reference TRBV12-5 and TRBJ2-1): DARVTQTPRHKVTEMGQEVTMRCQPILGHNTVFWYRQTMMQGLELLAYFRNRAPLDDSGMPKDRFSAEMPDATLATLKIQPSEPRDSAVYFCASGPLLGNEQFFGPGTRLTVL.

This clone has more than one count but fewer than ten. The V call is TRBV6-6, the J call TRBJ2-1; 11 bases line up with TRBD2. The V segment lost 6 bases and the J segment 8 bases; nucleotides outside the gene matches: 9. Germline loops: CDR1 MNHNY, CDR2 SVGAGI (reference sequence). There are 15 residues in the CDR3. CDR3 bases: TGTGCCAGCAGCCCCGGGACTAGCGGCAAACATGAGCAGTTCTTC. Amino acids: CASSPGTSGKHEQFF.

This clone showed up just a few times. The V gene is TRBV5-1, the J gene TRBJ2-4; possibly TRBD1 for D (6 bases). Trimming shortened V by 0 bases and J by 8 bases, and 9 bases separated the two germline ends. The germline V gene has CDR1 SGHRS and CDR2 YFSETQ. This CDR3 is built from 13 residues. CDR3: CASSLAQGHIQYF. The CDR3 DNA follows: TGCGCCAGCAGCTTGGCACAGGGCCACATTCAGTACTTC.

This clone was observed a few times. The V gene is TRBV27, the J gene TRBJ2-7, with a possible D match to TRBD1 (6 bases). This CDR3 comprises 13 residues. Germline V gene sequence: CDR1 MNHEY, CDR2 SMNVEV (reference sequence). Deletions cut 5 bases from V and 2 bases from J, with 10 bases between. This CDR3 reads CASSRTVTYEQYF. In DNA, the CDR3 is TGTGCCAGCAGTAGGACAGTAACCTACGAGCAGTACTTC.

This clone was seen only a few times. This chain uses TRBV7-2 with TRBJ1-2; TRBD1 might be the D (5 bases). Trimming cost V 4 bases and J 8 bases, with 23 bases left between them. The CDR3 runs 16 residues. CDR1 is SGHTA, CDR2 FQGNSA, per germline. CDR3 in amino acids: CASSSNPTSKRDGYTF. CDR3 DNA sequence: TGTGCCAGCAGCTCAAACCCCACTTCGAAGCGGGACGGCTACACCTTC. The complete variable domain, with remaining parts taken from reference TRBV7-2 and TRBJ1-2, reads GAGVSQSPSNKVTEKGKDVELRCDPISGHTALYWYRQSLGQGLEFLIYFQGNSAPDKSGLPSDRFSAERTGGSVSTLTIQRTQQEDSAVYLCASSSNPTSKRDGYTFGSGTRLTVV.

The chain is built from TRBV5-1 and TRBJ1-1; unclear D gene. The CDR3 extends over 15 amino acids. Trimming removed 3 bases from V and 3 bases from J, with 15 bases in between. Looked up from germline, CDR1 is SGHRS and CDR2 is YFSETQ. CDR3 protein: CASSYSLMIDTEAFF. CDR3 DNA: TGCGCCAGCAGCTACAGCCTCATGATTGACACTGAAGCTTTCTTT.

J is TRBJ2-1 and V is TRBV2; 8 bases line up with TRBD2. Germline values: CDR1 SNHLY, CDR2 FYNNEI. Losses at the gene ends were 8 bases for V and 9 bases for J; bases not matched to a gene: 12. This CDR3 comprises 14 residues. The CDR3 coding sequence is TGTGCCAGCTCCGGGACTAGAGGGTACGGTGAGCAGTTCTTC. The encoded protein is CASSGTRGYGEQFF.

This clone has a handful of counts. The V gene is TRBV7-6, the J gene TRBJ1-3; weak D call: TRBD1 (5 bases). The CDR3 has 14 amino acids. CDR1 and CDR2 (germline): SGHVS, FNYEAQ. The ends were cut back, 5 bases at V and 0 bases at J, with 8 bases in the middle. CDR3 in DNA: TGTGCCAGCAGCAAGACAGTCTCTGGAAACACCATATATTTT. Its translation: CASSKTVSGNTIYF.

DNA of the CDR3: TGTGCCAGCAGCGTCGGGTCGGAGGCCTACGAGCAGTACTTC. As protein: CASSVGSEAYEQYF. The chain uses TRBV9 and TRBJ2-7, with D perhaps TRBD2 (5 bases). The CDR3 is 14 residues long. Trimming shortened V by 2 bases and J by 2 bases, and 11 bases separated the two germline ends. CDR1 is SGDLS, CDR2 YYNGEE, per germline. Looking up the rest from reference TRBV9 and TRBJ2-7 gives the full variable domain: DSGVTQTPKHLITATGQRVTLRCSPRSGDLSVYWYQQSLDQGLQFLIQYYNGEERAKGNILERFSAQQFPDLHSELNLSSLELGDSALYFCASSVGSEAYEQYFGPGTRLTVT.

CDR3 residues: CASSLTRGYNEQFF. The CDR3 DNA follows: TGTGCCAGCAGTTTAACGCGGGGGTACAATGAGCAGTTCTTC. The J gene is TRBJ2-1, the V gene TRBV27; the match to TRBD2 covers 7 bases. Germline V CDR1 and CDR2: MNHEY, SMNVEV (reference sequence). V shed 2 bases and J 4 bases; nucleotides not matched to a gene: 2. This CDR3 spans 14 amino acids.

This clone was observed once. The chain is built from TRBV11-2 and TRBJ1-1; the D gene is possibly TRBD1 (6 bases). Germline V gives CDR1 SGHAT, CDR2 FQNNGV. The CDR3 extends over 13 amino acids. V lost 2 bases and J lost 7, with 11 bases in between. CDR3 in DNA: TGTGCCAGCAGCTTAACGGGGGGCCGTGAAGCTTTCTTT. Translated, it gives CASSLTGGREAFF. The whole variable domain, filled in from reference TRBV11-2 and TRBJ1-1, reads EAGVAQSPRYKIIEKRQSVAFWCNPISGHATLYWYQQILGQGPKLLIQFQNNGVVDDSQLPKDRFSAERLKGVDSTLKIQPAKLEDSAVYLCASSLTGGREAFFGQGTRLTVV.

This chain uses TRBV5-4 with TRBJ1-2; 10 nucleotides agree with TRBD1. From germline, CDR1 is SGHNT and CDR2 YYREEE (reference sequence). The ends lost 3 bases at V and 5 bases at J; junction bases unmatched: 7. There are 15 residues in the CDR3. The CDR3 DNA reads TGTGCCAGCAGCTCGCGGACAGGGGGTGGATATGGCTACACCTTC. It yields the protein CASSSRTGGGYGYTF.